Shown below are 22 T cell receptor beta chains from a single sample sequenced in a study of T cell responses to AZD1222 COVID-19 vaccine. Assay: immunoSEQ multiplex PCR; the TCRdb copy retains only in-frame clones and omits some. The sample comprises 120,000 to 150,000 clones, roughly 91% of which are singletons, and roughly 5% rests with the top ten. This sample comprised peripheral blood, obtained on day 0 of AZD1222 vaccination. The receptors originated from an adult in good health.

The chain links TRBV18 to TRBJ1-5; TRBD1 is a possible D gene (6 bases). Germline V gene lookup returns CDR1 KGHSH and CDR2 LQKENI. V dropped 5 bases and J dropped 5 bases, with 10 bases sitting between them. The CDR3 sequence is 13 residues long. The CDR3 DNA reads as TGTGCCAGCTCAACAGGGACTCATCAGCCCCAGCATTTT. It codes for CASSTGTHQPQHF. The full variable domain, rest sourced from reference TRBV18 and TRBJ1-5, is NAGVMQNPRHLVRRRGQEARLRCSPMKGHSHVYWYRQLPEEGLKFMVYLQKENIIDESGMPKERFSAEFPKEGPSILRIQQVVRGDSAAYFCASSTGTHQPQHFGDGTRLSIL.

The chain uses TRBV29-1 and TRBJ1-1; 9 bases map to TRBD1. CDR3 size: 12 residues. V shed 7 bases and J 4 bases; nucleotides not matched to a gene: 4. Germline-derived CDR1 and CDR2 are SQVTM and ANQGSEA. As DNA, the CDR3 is TGCAGCGCAACAGGGGGCACCACTGAAGCTTTCTTT. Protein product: CSATGGTTEAFF.

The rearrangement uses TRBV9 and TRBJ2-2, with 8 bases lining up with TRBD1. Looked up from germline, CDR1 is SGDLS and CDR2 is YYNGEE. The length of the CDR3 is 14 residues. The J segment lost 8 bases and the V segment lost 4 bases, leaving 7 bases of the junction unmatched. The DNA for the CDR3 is TGTGCCAGCAGCCCGTCGACAGGGGCGGGGGAGCTGTTTTTT. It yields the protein CASSPSTGAGELFF.

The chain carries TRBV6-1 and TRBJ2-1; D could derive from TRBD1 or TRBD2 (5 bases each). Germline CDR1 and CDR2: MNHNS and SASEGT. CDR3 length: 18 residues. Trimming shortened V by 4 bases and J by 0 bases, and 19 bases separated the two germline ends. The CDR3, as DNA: TGTGCCAGCAGTGTAAGTACGGGACGAATAAACTCCTACAATGAGCAGTTCTTC. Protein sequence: CASSVSTGRINSYNEQFF.

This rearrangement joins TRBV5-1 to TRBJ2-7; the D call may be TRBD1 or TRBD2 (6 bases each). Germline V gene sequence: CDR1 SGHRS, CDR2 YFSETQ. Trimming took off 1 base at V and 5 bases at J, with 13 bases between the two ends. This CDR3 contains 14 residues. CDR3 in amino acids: CASSLSGAWDEQYF. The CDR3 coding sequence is TGCGCCAGCAGCTTGTCGGGGGCGTGGGACGAGCAGTACTTC.

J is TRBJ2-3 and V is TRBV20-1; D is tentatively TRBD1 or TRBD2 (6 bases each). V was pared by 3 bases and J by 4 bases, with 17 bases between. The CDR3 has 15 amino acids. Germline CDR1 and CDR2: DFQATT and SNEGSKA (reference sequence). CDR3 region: CSASVATRGPDTQYF. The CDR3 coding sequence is TGCAGTGCTAGTGTGGCTACTCGGGGGCCAGATACGCAGTATTTT.

The DNA of the CDR3 is TGTGCCAGCAGCTACAGGGGAACTGGAAACACCATATATTTT. Translating it yields CASSYRGTGNTIYF. This chain links TRBV5-6 with TRBJ1-3, with 7 nucleotides matching TRBD1. CDR1 is SGHDT, CDR2 YYEEEE, per germline. Trimming at V came to 3 bases and at J to 2 bases, leaving 2 bases not matched to a gene. This CDR3 is built from 14 residues. Combining the CDR3 with reference TRBV5-6 and TRBJ1-3 gives the whole variable domain DAGVTQSPTHLIKTRGQQVTLRCSPKSGHDTVSWYQQALGQGPQFIFQYYEEEERQRGNFPDRFSGHQFPNYSSELNVNALLLGDSALYLCASSYRGTGNTIYFGEGSWLTVV.

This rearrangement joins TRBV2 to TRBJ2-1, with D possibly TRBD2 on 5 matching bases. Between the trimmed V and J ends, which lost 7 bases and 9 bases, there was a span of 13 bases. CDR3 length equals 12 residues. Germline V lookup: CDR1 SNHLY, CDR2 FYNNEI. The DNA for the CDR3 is TGTGCCAGCATAAGGATACGGGGTGAGCAGTTCTTC. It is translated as CASIRIRGEQFF.

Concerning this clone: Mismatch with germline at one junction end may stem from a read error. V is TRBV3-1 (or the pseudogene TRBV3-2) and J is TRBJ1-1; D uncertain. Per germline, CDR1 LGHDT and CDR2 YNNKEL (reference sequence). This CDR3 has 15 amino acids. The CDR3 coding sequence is TGTGCCAGCGGCCAAGGCGCGGCGGCGAACACTGAAGCTTTCTTT. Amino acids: CASGQGAAANTEAFF.

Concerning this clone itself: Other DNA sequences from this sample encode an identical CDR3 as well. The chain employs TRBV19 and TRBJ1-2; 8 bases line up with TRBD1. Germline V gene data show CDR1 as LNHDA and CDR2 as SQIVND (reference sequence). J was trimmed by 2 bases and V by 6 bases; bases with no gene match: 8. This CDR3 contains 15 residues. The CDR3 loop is CASRSPGTGNYGYTF. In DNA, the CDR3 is TGTGCCAGTAGGTCCCCCGGGACAGGAAACTATGGCTACACCTTC.

CDR3 residues: CASSLGTVGVRNEKLFF. As DNA, the CDR3 is TGCGCCAGCAGCTTGGGGACAGTGGGGGTTCGTAATGAAAAACTGTTTTTT. The chain combines TRBV5-1 with TRBJ1-4; TRBD1 might be the D (6 bases). Trimming took off 0 bases at V and 4 bases at J, with 16 bases between the two ends. Germline V CDR1 and CDR2: SGHRS, YFSETQ. The CDR3 is made up of 17 amino acids.

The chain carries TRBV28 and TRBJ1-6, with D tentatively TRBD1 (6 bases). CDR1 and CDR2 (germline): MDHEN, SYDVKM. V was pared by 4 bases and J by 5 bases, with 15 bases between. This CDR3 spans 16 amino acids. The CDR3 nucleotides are TGTGCCAGCAGTTCGATTGGGACACCTCATAATTCACCCCTCCACTTT. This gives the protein CASSSIGTPHNSPLHF.

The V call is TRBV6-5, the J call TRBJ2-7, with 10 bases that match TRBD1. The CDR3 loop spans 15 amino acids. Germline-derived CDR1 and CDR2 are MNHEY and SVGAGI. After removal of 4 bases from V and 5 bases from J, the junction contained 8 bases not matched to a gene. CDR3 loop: CASSSPGQGRDEQYF. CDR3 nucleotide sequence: TGTGCCAGCAGTTCCCCGGGACAGGGGAGGGACGAGCAGTACTTC.

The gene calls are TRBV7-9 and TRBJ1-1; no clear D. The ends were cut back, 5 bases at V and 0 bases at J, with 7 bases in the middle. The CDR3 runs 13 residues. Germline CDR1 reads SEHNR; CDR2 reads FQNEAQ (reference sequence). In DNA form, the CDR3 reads TGTGCCAGCAGCCCCCCACTGAACACTGAAGCTTTCTTT. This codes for CASSPPLNTEAFF.

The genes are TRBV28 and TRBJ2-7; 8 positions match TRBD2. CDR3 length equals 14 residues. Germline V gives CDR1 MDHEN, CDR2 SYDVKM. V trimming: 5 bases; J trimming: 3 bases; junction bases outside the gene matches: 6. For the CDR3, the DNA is TGTGCCAGCAGTGTCGGGACTAGTATCTACGAGCAGTACTTC. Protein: CASSVGTSIYEQYF.

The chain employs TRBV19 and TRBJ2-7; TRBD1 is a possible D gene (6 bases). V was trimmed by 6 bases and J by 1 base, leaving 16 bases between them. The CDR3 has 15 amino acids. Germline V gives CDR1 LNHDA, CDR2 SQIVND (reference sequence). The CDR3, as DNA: TGTGCCAGTAGCTTTACAGGGAGACGTTCCTACGAGCAGTACTTC. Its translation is CASSFTGRRSYEQYF. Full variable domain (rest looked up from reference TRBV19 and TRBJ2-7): DGGITQSPKYLFRKEGQNVTLSCEQNLNHDAMYWYRQDPGQGLRLIYYSQIVNDFQKGDIAEGYSVSREKKESFPLTVTSAQKNPTAFYLCASSFTGRRSYEQYFGPGTRLTVT.

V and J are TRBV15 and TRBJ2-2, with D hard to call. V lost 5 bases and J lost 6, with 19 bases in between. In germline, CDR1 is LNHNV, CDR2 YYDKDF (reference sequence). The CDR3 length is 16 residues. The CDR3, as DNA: TGTGCCACCAGCCTTCGGCCCACCGTTGGGGCCGGGGAGCTGTTTTTT. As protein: CATSLRPTVGAGELFF.

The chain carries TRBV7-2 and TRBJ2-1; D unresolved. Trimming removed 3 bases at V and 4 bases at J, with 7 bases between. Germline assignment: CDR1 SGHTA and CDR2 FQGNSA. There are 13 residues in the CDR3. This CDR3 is CASSFWGYNEQFF. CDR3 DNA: TGTGCCAGCAGCTTCTGGGGATACAATGAGCAGTTCTTC. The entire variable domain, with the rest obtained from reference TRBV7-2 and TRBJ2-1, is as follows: GAGVSQSPSNKVTEKGKDVELRCDPISGHTALYWYRQSLGQGLEFLIYFQGNSAPDKSGLPSDRFSAERTGGSVSTLTIQRTQQEDSAVYLCASSFWGYNEQFFGPGTRLTVL.

DNA of the CDR3: TGTGCCTGGAGGGTGTTAGGACAGCATAATGAAAAACTGTTTTTT. Its translation is CAWRVLGQHNEKLFF. The V gene is TRBV30, the J gene TRBJ1-4; D is perhaps TRBD1 (6 bases). This CDR3 comprises 15 residues. Trimming cost V 3 bases and J 4 bases, with 15 bases left between them. From germline, CDR1 is GTSNPN and CDR2 SVGIG (reference sequence).

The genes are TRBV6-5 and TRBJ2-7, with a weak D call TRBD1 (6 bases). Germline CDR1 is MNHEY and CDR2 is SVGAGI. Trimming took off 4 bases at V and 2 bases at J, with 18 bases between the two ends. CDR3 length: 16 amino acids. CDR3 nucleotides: TGTGCCAGCAGTTCACATCAGGGGTTCCTCACCTACGAGCAGTACTTC. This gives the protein CASSSHQGFLTYEQYF.

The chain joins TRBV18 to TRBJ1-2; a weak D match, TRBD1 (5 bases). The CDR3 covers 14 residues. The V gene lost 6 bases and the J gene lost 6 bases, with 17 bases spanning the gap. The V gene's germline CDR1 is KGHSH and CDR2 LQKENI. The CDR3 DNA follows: TGTGCCAGCTCGATCATTCAGGGTACCGATGGCTACACCTTC. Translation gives CASSIIQGTDGYTF.

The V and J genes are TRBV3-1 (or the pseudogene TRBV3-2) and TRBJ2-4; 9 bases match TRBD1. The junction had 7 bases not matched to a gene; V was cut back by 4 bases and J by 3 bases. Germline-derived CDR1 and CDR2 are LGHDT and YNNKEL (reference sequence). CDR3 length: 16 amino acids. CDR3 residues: CASSRAGTGSKNIQYF. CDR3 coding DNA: TGTGCCAGCAGCCGCGCCGGGACAGGGAGCAAAAACATTCAGTACTTC.